This paragraph reports one T cell receptor (beta chain). This entry is derived from a study of blood T cell repertoires in COVID-19. Cohorts were assigned according to the clinical history that participants reported. The authors' processing: Amplified reference gene primers provided the basis for estimating nucleated cell counts. Generated by immunoSEQ multiplex PCR, the TCRdb table keeps only in-frame clones and is missing some. V and J calls and clone size are copied from that table; D and trimming were computed from the DNA. The sample lists around 300,000 clones; around 89% were seen once. V lost 3 bases to trimming and J lost 4 bases, with 13 bases between them. Germline V CDR1 and CDR2: DFQATT, SNEGSKA (reference sequence). The CDR3 runs to 14 residues.

The chain combines TRBV20-1 with TRBJ2-1, with D perhaps TRBD2 (6 bases). Source material: PBMCs or T cells enriched from blood (not recorded which). This sequence originates from a woman in her forties or fifties who had recovered from COVID-19. The CDR3 loop reads CSASLVAAYNEQFF. The CDR3 DNA is TGCAGTGCTAGTTTGGTAGCGGCATACAATGAGCAGTTCTTC.